The clone carrying this T cell receptor beta chain occurred a few times. At one end, the junction sequence differs from germline, possibly due to a read error. This CDR3 comprises 14 residues. Germline-derived CDR1 and CDR2 are SSHAT and FNYEAQ (reference sequence). These data originate in a study of T cells in Graves' hyperthyroidism and ophthalmopathy. The investigators amplified TCR beta CDR3 regions from RNA transcripts. First-round RT-PCR targeting the TCR CDR3 was performed with the HTBI primer set. Each CDR3 protein is one row after TCRdb ran MiXCR on the multiplex PCR reads. The sample contains some 600,000 distinct CDR3 sequences, around 14% of which appear only once.

The chain carries TRBV7-7 and TRBJ2-6; no firm D call. The clonotype originates from a woman younger than 45 with Graves' hyperthyroidism that later progressed to Graves' ophthalmopathy. Sequencing was carried out using blood. The CDR3: CASNELAGANVLTF. The CDR3 nucleotides are TGTGCTAGCAACGAGCTTGCTGGGGCCAACGTCCTGACTTTC.